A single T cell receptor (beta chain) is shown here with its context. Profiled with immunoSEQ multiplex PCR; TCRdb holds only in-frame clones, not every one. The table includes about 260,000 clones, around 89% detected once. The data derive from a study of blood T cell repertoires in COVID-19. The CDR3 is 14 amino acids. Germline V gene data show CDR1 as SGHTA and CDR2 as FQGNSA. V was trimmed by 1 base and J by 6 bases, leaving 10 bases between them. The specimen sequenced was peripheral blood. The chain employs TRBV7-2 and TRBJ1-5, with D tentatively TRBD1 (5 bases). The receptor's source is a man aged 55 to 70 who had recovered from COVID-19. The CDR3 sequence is CASSLVGGVQPQHF. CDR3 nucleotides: TGTGCCAGCAGCTTAGTCGGGGGTGTTCAGCCCCAGCATTTT.